The clone carrying this TCR beta chain appeared once. Its antigen is undetermined. TCRdb's copy holds only in-frame clones and misses some; the assay was immunoSEQ multiplex PCR. In the table there are some 64,000 clones, about 98% of which are singletons. This record comes from a study of Tregs in tolerant kidney transplant recipients. Looked up from germline, CDR1 is MNHEY and CDR2 is SMNVEV (reference sequence). Deletions cut 8 bases from V and 4 bases from J, with 23 bases between. The CDR3 sequence is 16 residues long. Findings and caveats of the study: No direct test of biological reproducibility was done here.

The TCR was taken from a human donor who received a combined kidney and bone marrow transplant. The rearrangement links TRBV27 to TRBJ1-2, with D hard to call. Sequencing was performed on Tregs from blood, taken before the transplant. This chain's CDR3 is CASGDPPLGEVYGYTF. The CDR3 DNA follows: TGTGCCAGCGGGGATCCACCACTCGGGGAAGTCTATGGCTACACCTTC.